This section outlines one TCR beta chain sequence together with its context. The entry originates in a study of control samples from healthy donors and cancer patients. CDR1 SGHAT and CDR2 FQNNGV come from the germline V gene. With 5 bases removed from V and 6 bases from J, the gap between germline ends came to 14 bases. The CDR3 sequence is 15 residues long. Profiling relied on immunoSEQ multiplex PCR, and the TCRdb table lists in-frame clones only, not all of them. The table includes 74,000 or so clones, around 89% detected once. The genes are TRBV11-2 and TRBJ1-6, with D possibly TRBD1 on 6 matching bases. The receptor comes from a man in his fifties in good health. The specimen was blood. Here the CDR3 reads CASSLKDRINSPLHF. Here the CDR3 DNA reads TGTGCCAGCAGCCTAAAAGACAGGATTAATTCACCCCTCCACTTT.